This T cell receptor (beta chain) stems from a study of cytomegalovirus exposure and HLA in healthy donors. Germline V gives CDR1 SGHAT, CDR2 FQDESV (reference sequence). The ends were cut back, 1 base at V and 2 bases at J, with 9 bases in the middle. This CDR3 is 15 amino acids long. The PCR used 60 Vbeta and 13 Jbeta primers. Sequencing was performed with immunoSEQ multiplex PCR; in TCRdb, only in-frame clones are kept and a portion is missing. The table records around 100,000 clones, around 80% of them present only once. This chain links TRBV11-1 with TRBJ2-1; D is undetermined. The sequenced sample was PBMCs. This receptor was obtained from a male donor in good health and CMV-seropositive. For the CDR3, the DNA is TGTGCCAGCAGCTTAGGGAGAAACACCTACAATGAGCAGTTCTTC. Translating it yields CASSLGRNTYNEQFF.